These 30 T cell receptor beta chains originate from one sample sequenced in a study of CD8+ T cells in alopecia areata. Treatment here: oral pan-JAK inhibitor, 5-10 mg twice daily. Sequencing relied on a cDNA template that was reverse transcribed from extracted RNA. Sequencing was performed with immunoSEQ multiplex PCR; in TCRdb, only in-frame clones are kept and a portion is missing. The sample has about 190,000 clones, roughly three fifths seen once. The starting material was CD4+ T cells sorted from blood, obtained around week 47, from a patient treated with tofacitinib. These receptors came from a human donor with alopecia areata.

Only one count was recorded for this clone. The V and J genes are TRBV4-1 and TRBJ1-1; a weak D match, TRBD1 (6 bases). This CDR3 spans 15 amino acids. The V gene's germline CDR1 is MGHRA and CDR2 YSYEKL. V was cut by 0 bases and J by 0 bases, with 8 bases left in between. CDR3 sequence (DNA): TGCGCCAGCAGCCAAGATAGGGACATGAACACTGAAGCTTTCTTT. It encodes CASSQDRDMNTEAFF.

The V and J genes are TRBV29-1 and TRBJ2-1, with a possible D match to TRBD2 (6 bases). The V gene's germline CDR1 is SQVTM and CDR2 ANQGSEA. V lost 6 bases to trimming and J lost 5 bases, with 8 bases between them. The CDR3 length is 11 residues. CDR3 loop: CSVGGNNEQFF. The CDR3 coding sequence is TGCAGCGTGGGGGGTAACAATGAGCAGTTCTTC.

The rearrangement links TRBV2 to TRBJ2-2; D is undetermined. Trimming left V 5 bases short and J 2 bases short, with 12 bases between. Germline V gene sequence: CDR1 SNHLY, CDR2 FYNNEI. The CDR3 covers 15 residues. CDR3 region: CASSSGRGNTGELFF. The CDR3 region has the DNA TGTGCCAGCAGTTCCGGACGAGGAAACACCGGGGAGCTGTTTTTT.

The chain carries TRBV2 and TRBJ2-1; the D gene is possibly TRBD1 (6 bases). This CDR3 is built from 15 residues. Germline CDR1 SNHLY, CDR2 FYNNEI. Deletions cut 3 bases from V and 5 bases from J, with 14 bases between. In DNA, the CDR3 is TGTGCCAGCAGTGATGTACAGGGCCTTGACAATGAGCAGTTCTTC. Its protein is CASSDVQGLDNEQFF.

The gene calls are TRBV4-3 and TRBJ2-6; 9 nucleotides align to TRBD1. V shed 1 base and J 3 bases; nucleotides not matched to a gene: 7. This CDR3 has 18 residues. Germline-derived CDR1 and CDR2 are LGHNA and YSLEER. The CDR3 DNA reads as TGCGCCAGCAGCCAAGCCATACAGGGGGCGGGTGGGGCCAACGTCCTGACTTTC. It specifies CASSQAIQGAGGANVLTF.

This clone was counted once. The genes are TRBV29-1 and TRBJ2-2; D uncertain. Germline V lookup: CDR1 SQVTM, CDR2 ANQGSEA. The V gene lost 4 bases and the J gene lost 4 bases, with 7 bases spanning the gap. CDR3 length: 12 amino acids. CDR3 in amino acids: CSVGRSTGELFF. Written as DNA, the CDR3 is TGCAGCGTTGGGCGCTCCACCGGGGAGCTGTTTTTT.

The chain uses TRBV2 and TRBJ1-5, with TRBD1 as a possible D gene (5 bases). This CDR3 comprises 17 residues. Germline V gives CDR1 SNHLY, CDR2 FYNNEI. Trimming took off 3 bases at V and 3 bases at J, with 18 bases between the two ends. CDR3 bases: TGTGCCAGCAGTGATTTGGGTCTTTCGGGGGACAATCAGCCCCAGCATTTT. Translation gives CASSDLGLSGDNQPQHF.

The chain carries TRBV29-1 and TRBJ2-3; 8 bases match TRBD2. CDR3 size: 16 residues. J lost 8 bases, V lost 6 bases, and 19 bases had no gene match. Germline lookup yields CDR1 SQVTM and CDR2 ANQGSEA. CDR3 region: CSVETLSGAALSTQYF. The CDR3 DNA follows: TGCAGCGTGGAGACGCTTAGCGGGGCGGCTCTTAGTACGCAGTATTTT.

The CDR3 sequence: CSVERGVSEAFF. The CDR3 DNA reads as TGCAGCGTTGAGAGGGGCGTTTCTGAAGCTTTCTTT. This chain joins TRBV29-1 and TRBJ1-1, with D maybe TRBD1 (5 bases). Germline V gene sequence: CDR1 SQVTM, CDR2 ANQGSEA. The CDR3 runs to 12 residues. V was clipped by 3 bases and J by 6 bases, with 11 bases between them.

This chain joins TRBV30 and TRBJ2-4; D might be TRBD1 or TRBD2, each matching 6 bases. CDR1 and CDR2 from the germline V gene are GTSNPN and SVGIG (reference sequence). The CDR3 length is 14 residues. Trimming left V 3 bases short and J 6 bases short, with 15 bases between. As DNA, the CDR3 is TGTGCCTGGAGAAGGGGGGATTCGGGAAACATTCAGTACTTC. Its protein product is CAWRRGDSGNIQYF.

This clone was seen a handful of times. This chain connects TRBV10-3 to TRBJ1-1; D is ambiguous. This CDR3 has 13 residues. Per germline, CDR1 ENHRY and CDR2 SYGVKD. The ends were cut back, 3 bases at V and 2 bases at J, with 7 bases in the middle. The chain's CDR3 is CAISEKGNTEAFF. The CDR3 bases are TGTGCCATCAGTGAAAAGGGAAACACTGAAGCTTTCTTT.

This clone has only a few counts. As DNA, the CDR3 is TGTGCCAGCAGTTACACCCGGGGGCCGTCGGGTACGCAGTATTTT. Translating it yields CASSYTRGPSGTQYF. The chain uses TRBV6-5 and TRBJ2-3, with D perhaps TRBD1 or TRBD2 (6 bases each). In germline, CDR1 is MNHEY, CDR2 SVGAGI. The CDR3 is made up of 15 amino acids. V lost 2 bases and J lost 8, with 17 bases in between.

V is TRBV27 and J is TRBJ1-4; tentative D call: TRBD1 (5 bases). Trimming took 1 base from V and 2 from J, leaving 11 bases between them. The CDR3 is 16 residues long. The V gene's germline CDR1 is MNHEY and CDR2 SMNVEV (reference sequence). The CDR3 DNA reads TGTGCCAGCAGTTTATTCTCCAGGGCGACTAATGAAAAACTGTTTTTT. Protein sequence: CASSLFSRATNEKLFF. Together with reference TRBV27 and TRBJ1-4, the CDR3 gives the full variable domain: EAQVTQNPRYLITVTGKKLTVTCSQNMNHEYMSWYRQDPGLGLRQIYYSMNVEVTDKGDVPEGYKVSRKEKRNFPLILESPSPNQTSLYFCASSLFSRATNEKLFFGSGTQLSVL.

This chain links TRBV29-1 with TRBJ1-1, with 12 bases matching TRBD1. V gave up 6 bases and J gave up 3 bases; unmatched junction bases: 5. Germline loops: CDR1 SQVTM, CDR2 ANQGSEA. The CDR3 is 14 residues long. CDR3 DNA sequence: TGCAGCGTCCGGGACAGGGGGCAGCACACTGAAGCTTTCTTT. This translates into CSVRDRGQHTEAFF.

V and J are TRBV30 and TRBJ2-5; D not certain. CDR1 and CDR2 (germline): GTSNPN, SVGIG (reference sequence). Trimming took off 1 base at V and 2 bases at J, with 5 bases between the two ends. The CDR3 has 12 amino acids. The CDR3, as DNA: TGTGCCTGGAGTGCAGGACAAGAGACCCAGTACTTC. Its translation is CAWSAGQETQYF.

CDR3 loop: CAWSQGALEPQHF. CDR3 sequence (DNA): TGTGCCTGGAGTCAGGGGGCTCTGGAGCCCCAGCATTTT. The V gene is TRBV30, the J gene TRBJ1-5, with 8 bases matching TRBD1. J was trimmed by 8 bases and V by 2 bases; bases with no gene match: 5. Germline V gene data show CDR1 as GTSNPN and CDR2 as SVGIG (reference sequence). The CDR3 loop spans 13 amino acids.

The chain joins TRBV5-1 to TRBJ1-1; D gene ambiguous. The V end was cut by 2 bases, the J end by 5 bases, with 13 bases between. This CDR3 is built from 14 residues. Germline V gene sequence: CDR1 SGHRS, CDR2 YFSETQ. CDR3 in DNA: TGCGCCAGCAGCTTAAATGAAGGGAGGACTGAAGCTTTCTTT. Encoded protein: CASSLNEGRTEAFF.

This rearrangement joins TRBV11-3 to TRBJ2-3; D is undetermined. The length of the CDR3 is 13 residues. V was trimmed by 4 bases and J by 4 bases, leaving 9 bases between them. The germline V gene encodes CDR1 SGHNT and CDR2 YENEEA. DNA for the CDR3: TGTGCCAGCAGCTCCCTAGTCTCAGATACGCAGTATTTT. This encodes CASSSLVSDTQYF.

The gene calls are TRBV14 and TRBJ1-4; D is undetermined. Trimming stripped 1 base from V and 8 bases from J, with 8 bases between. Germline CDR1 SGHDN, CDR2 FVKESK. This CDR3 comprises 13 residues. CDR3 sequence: CASSQVGQEKLFF. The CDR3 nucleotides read TGTGCCAGCAGCCAAGTAGGGCAGGAAAAACTGTTTTTT. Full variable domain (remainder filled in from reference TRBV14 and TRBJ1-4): EAGVTQFPSHSVIEKGQTVTLRCDPISGHDNLYWYRRVMGKEIKFLLHFVKESKQDESGMPNNRFLAERTGGTYSTLKVQPAELEDSGVYFCASSQVGQEKLFFGSGTQLSVL.

For the CDR3, the DNA is TGTGCCTGGAGTGCCGGGACGGGCAATCAGCCCCAGCATTTT. This gives the protein CAWSAGTGNQPQHF. The chain employs TRBV30 and TRBJ1-5; tentatively, D is TRBD1 (5 bases). Germline values: CDR1 GTSNPN, CDR2 SVGIG (reference sequence). The V and J ends lost 1 base and 2 bases respectively, with 9 bases between them. The CDR3 length is 14 residues.

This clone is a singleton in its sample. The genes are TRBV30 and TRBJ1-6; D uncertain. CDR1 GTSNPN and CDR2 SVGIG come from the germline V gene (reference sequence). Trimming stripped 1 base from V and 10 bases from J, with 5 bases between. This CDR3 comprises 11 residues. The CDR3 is CAWSEGSPLHF. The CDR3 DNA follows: TGTGCCTGGAGTGAAGGGTCACCCCTCCACTTT.

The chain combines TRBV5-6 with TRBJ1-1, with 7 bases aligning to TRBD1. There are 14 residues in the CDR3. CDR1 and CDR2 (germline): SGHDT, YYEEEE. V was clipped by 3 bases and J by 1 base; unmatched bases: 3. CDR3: CASSWGQRNTEAFF. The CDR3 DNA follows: TGTGCCAGCAGCTGGGGACAGAGGAACACTGAAGCTTTCTTT.

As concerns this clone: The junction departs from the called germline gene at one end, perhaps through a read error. CDR3 loop: CSVEGVDGYTF. CDR3 nucleotides: TGCAGCGTGGAAGGGGTTGATGGCTACACCTTC. The rearrangement joins TRBV29-1 to TRBJ1-2; tentatively, D is TRBD1 (5 bases). CDR3 length: 11 amino acids. CDR1 SQVTM and CDR2 ANQGSEA come from the germline V gene.

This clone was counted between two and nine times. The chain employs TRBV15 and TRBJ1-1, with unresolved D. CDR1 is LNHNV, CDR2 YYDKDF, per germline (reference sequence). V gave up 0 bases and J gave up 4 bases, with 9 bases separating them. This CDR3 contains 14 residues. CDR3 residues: CATSREGIGTEAFF. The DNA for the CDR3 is TGTGCCACCAGCAGAGAGGGAATTGGCACTGAAGCTTTCTTT. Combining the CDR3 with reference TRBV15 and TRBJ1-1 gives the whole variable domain DAMVIQNPRYQVTQFGKPVTLSCSQTLNHNVMYWYQQKSSQAPKLLFHYYDKDFNNEADTPDNFQSRRPNTSFCFLDIRSPGLGDTAMYLCATSREGIGTEAFFGQGTRLTVV.

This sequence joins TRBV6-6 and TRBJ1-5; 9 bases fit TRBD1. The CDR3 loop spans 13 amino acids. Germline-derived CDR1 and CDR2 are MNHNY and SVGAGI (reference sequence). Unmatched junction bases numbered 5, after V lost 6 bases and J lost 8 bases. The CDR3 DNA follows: TGTGCCAGCAGAGGGACAGGGCTTAAGCCCCAGCATTTT. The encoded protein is CASRGTGLKPQHF.

The CDR3 reads CAWISGQGGTQYF. In DNA form, the CDR3 reads TGTGCCTGGATATCGGGACAGGGAGGGACCCAGTACTTC. The V call is TRBV30, the J call TRBJ2-5; 9 bases are a match to TRBD1. Germline assignment: CDR1 GTSNPN and CDR2 SVGIG (reference sequence). This CDR3 contains 13 residues. V shed 4 bases and J 7 bases; nucleotides not matched to a gene: 7.

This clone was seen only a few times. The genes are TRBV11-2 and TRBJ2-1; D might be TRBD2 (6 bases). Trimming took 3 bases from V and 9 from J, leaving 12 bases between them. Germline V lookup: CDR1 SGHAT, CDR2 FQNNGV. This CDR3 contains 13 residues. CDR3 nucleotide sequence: TGTGCCAGCAGCTTTACTAGCCAGAGTGAGCAGTTCTTC. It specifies CASSFTSQSEQFF.

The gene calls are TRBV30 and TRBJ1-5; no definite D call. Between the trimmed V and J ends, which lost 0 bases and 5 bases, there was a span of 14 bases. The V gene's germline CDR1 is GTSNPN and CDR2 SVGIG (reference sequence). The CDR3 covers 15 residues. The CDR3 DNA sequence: TGTGCCTGGAGTGTTTTAAAGGGCTTGGATCAGCCCCAGCATTTT. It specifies CAWSVLKGLDQPQHF.

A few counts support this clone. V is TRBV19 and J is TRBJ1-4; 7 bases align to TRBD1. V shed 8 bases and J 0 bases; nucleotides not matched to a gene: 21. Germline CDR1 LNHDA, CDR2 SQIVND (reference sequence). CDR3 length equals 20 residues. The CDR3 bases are TGTGCCAGTTCGAGAAATAAAAGGGACAGCGATCTAACAACTAATGAAAAACTGTTTTTT. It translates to CASSRNKRDSDLTTNEKLFF.

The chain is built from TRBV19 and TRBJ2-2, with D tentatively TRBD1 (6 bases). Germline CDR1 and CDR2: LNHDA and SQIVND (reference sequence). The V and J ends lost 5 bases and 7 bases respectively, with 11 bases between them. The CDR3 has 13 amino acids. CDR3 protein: CASSSLGGGELFF. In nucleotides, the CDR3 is TGTGCCAGTAGTTCTTTAGGGGGCGGGGAGCTGTTTTTT.